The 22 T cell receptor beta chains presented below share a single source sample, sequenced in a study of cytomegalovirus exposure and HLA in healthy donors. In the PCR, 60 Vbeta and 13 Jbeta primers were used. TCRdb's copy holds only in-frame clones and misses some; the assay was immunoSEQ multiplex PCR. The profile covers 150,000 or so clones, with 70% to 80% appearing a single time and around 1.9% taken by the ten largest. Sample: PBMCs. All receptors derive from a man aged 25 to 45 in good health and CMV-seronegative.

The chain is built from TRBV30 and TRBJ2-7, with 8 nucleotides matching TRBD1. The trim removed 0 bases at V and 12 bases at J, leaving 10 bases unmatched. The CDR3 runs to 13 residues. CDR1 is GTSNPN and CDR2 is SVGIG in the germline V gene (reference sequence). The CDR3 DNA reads TGTGCCTGGAGTGTAGTGGGGACAGGTTATGCGTACTTC. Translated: CAWSVVGTGYAYF. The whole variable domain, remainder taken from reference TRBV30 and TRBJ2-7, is SQTIHQWPATLVQPVGSPLSLECTVEGTSNPNLYWYRQAAGRGLQLLFYSVGIGQISSEVPQNLSASRPQDRQFILSSKKLLLSDSGFYLCAWSVVGTGYAYFGPGTRLTVT.

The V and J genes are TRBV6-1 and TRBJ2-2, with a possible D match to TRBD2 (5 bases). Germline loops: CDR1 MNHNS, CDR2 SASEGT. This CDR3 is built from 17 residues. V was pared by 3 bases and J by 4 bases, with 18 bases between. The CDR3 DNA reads TGTGCCAGCAGTGACGGGGTCCGAGCTTCGAGCACCGGGGAGCTGTTTTTT. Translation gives CASSDGVRASSTGELFF.

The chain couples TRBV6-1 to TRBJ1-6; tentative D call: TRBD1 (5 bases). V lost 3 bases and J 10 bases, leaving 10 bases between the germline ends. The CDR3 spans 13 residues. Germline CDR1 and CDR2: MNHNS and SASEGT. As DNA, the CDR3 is TGTGCCAGCAGTGAGAGCAGGGCATCACCCCTCCACTTT. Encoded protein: CASSESRASPLHF.

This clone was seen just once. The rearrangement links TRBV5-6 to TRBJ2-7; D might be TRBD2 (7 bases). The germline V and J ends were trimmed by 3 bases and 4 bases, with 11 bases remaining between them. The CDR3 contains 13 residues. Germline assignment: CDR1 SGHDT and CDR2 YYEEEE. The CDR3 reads CASSWGGPYEQYF. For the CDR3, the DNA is TGTGCCAGCAGCTGGGGGGGCCCTTACGAGCAGTACTTC.

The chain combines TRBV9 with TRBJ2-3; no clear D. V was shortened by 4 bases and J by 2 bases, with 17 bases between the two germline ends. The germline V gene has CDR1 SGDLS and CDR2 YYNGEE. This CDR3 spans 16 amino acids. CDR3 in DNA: TGTGCCAGCAGCCCCTCCTTGGCAACATTCACAGATACGCAGTATTTT. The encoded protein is CASSPSLATFTDTQYF. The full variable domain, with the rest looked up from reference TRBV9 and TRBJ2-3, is DSGVTQTPKHLITATGQRVTLRCSPRSGDLSVYWYQQSLDQGLQFLIQYYNGEERAKGNILERFSAQQFPDLHSELNLSSLELGDSALYFCASSPSLATFTDTQYFGPGTRLTVL.

In nucleotides, the CDR3 is TGTGCCAGCAGCGCCGGGACAGGCCCCTACGAGCAGTACTTC. This encodes CASSAGTGPYEQYF. The genes are TRBV9 and TRBJ2-7; TRBD1 matches 8 bases. The germline V gene encodes CDR1 SGDLS and CDR2 YYNGEE. The CDR3 loop spans 14 amino acids. V was pared by 3 bases and J by 2 bases, with 4 bases of the junction left unmatched.

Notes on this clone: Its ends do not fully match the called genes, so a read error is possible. The CDR3 is CASSQETDNYGYPF. Here the CDR3 DNA reads TGTGCCAGCAGCCAAGAGACAGACAACTATGGCTACCCCTTC. This chain uses TRBV4-2 with TRBJ1-2, with TRBD1 as a possible D gene (5 bases). CDR3 length: 14 residues. Germline values: CDR1 LGHNA, CDR2 YNFKEQ.

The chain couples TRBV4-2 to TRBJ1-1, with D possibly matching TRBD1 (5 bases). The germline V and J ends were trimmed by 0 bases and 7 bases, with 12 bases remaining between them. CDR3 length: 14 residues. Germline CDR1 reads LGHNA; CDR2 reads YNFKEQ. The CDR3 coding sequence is TGTGCCAGCAGCCAAGATCGTCGGGGGGGTGAAGCTTTCTTT. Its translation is CASSQDRRGGEAFF.

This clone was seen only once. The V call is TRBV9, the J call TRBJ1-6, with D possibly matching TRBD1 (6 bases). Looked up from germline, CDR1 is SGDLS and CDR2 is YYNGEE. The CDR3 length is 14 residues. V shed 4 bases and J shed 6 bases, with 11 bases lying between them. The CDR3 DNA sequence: TGTGCCAGCAGCCCCCGACAGGTTAATTCACCCCTCCACTTT. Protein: CASSPRQVNSPLHF.

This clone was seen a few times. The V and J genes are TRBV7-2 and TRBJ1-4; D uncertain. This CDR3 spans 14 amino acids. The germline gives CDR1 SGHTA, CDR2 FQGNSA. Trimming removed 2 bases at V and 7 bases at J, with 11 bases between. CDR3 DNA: TGTGCCAGCAGCTTACGAGGGATGGGTGAAAAACTGTTTTTT. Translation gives CASSLRGMGEKLFF.

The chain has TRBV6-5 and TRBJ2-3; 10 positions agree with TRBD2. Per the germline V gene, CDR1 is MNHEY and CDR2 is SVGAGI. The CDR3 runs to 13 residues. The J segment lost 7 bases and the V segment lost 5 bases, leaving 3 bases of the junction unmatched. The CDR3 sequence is CASSASGGYTQYF. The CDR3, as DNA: TGTGCCAGCAGTGCTAGCGGGGGATATACGCAGTATTTT.

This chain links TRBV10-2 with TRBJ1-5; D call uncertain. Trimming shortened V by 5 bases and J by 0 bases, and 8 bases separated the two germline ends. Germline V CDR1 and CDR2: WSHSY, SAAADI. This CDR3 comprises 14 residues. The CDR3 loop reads CASSPGYSNQPQHF. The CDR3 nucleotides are TGCGCCAGCAGTCCCGGGTATAGCAATCAGCCCCAGCATTTT.

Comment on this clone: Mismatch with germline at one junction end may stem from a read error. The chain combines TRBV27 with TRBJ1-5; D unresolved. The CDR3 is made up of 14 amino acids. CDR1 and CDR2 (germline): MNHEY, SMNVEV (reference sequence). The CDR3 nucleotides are TGTGCCAGCAGTTCACGGCCGGGAGGGCAGCCCCAGAATTTT. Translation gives CASSSRPGGQPQNF.

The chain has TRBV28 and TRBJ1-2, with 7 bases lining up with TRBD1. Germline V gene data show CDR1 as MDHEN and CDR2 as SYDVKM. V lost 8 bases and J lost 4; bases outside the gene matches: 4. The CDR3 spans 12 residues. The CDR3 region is CASQGQSYGYTF. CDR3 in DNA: TGTGCCAGCCAGGGACAGAGCTATGGCTACACCTTC.

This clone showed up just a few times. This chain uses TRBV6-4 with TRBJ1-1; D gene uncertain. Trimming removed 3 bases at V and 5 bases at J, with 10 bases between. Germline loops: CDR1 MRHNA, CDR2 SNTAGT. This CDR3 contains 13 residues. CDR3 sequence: CASSEQRGTEAFF. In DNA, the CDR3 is TGTGCCAGCAGTGAGCAAAGAGGGACTGAAGCTTTCTTT.

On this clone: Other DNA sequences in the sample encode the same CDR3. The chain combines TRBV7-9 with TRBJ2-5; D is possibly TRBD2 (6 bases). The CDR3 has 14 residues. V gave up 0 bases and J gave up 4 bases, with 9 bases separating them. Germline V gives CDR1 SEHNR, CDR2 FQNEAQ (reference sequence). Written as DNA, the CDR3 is TGTGCCAGCAGCTTAGCGCGGGGAGTAGAGACCCAGTACTTC. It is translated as CASSLARGVETQYF. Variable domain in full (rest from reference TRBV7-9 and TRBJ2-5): DTGVSQNPRHKITKRGQNVTFRCDPISEHNRLYWYRQTLGQGPEFLTYFQNEAQLEKSRLLSDRFSAERPKGSFSTLEIQRTEQGDSAMYLCASSLARGVETQYFGPGTRLLVL.

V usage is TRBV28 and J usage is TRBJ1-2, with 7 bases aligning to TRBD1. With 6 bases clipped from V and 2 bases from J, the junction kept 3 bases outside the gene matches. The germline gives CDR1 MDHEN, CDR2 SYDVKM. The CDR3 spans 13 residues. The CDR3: CASSEQGNYGYTF. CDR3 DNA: TGTGCCAGCAGCGAACAGGGGAACTATGGCTACACCTTC.

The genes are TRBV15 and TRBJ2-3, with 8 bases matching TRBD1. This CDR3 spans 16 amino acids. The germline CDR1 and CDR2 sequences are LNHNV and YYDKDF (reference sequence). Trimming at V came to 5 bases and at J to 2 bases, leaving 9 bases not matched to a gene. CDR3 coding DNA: TGTGCCACCAGCGCCAAGACAGGGGCATACACAGATACGCAGTATTTT. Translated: CATSAKTGAYTDTQYF.

The CDR3 sequence is CASSLVGQGDYGYTF. CDR3 DNA sequence: TGTGCCAGCAGTTTAGTCGGACAGGGGGACTATGGCTACACCTTC. The chain is built from TRBV27 and TRBJ1-2; TRBD1 agrees at 10 bases. CDR1 MNHEY and CDR2 SMNVEV come from the germline V gene (reference sequence). The CDR3 runs 15 residues. J gave up 3 bases and V 2 bases, and 3 bases lay outside the gene matches.

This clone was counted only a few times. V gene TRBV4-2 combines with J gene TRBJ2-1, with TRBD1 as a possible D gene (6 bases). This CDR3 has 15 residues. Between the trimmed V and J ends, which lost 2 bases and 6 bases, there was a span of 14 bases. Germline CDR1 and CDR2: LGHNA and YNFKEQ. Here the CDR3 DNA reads TGTGCCAGCAGCCAAACAGGGTCAACCGCCAATGAGCAGTTCTTC. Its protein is CASSQTGSTANEQFF.

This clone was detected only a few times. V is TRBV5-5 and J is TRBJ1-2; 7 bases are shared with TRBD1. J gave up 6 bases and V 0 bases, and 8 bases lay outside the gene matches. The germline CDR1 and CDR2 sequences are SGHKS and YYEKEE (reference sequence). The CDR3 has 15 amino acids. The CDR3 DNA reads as TGTGCCAGCAGCTTGGTCCCGGGACAGATGAATGGCTACACCTTC. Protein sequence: CASSLVPGQMNGYTF. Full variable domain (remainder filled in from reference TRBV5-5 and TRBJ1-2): DAGVTQSPTHLIKTRGQQVTLRCSPISGHKSVSWYQQVLGQGPQFIFQYYEKEERGRGNFPDRFSARQFPNYSSELNVNALLLGDSALYLCASSLVPGQMNGYTFGSGTRLTVV.

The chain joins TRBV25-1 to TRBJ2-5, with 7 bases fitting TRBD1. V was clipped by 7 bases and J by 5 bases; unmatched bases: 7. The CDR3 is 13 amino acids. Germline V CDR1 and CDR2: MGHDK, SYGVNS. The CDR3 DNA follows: TGTGCCAGCACCCAGACAGGGTGGGAGACCCAGTACTTC. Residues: CASTQTGWETQYF. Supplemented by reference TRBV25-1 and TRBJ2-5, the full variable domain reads EADIYQTPRYLVIGTGKKITLECSQTMGHDKMYWYQQDPGMELHLIHYSYGVNSTEKGDLSSESTVSRIRTEHFPLTLESARPSHTSQYLCASTQTGWETQYFGPGTRLLVL.